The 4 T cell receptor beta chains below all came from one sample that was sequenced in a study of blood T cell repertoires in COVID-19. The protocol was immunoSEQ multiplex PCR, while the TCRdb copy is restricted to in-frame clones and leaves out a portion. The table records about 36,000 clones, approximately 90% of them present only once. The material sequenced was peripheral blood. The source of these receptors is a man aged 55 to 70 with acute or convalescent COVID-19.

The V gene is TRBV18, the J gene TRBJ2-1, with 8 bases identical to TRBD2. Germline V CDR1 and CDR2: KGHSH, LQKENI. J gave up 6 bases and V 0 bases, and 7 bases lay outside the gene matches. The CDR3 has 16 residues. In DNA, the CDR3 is TGTGCCAGCTCACCACCTGCGGGAGGCTTCGGCAATGAGCAGTTCTTC. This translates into CASSPPAGGFGNEQFF.

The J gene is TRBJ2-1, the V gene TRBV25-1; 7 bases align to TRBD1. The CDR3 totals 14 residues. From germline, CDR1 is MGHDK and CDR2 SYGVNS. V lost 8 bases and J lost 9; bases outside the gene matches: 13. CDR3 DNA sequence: TGTGCCAGCCAGGGACAGACAGGTCCCAGTGAGCAGTTCTTC. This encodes CASQGQTGPSEQFF.

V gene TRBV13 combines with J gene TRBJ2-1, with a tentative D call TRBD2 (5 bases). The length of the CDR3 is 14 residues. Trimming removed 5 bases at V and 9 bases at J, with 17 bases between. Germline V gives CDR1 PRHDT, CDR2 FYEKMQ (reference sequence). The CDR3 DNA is TGTGCCAGCAGCCCTCATCCTTCGGGGAGTGAGCAGTTCTTC. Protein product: CASSPHPSGSEQFF.

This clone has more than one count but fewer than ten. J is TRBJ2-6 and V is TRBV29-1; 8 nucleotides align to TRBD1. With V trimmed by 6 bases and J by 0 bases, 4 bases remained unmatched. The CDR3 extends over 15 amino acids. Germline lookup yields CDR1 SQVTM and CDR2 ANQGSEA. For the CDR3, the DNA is TGCAGCGTAGGACAGGGAAACTCTGGGGCCAACGTCCTGACTTTC. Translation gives CSVGQGNSGANVLTF.